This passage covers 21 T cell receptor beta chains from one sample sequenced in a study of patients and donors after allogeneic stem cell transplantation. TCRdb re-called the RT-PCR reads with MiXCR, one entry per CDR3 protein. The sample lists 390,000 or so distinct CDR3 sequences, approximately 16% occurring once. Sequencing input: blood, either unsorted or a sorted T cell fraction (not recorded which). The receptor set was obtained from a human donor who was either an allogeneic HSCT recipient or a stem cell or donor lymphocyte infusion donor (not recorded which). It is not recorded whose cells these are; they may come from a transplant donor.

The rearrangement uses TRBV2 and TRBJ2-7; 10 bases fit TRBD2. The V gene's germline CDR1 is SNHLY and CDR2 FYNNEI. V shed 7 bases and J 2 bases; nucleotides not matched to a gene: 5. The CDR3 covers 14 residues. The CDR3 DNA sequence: TGTGCCAGCAATCGGGGACTAGCGCCCTACGAGCAGTACTTC. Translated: CASNRGLAPYEQYF.

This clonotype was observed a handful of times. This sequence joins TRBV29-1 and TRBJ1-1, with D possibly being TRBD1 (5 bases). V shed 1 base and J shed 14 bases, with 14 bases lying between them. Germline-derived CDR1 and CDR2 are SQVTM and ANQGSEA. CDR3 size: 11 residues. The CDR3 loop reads CSVEVDIGSFF. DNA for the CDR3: TGCAGCGTTGAAGTGGACATAGGGTCCTTCTTT.

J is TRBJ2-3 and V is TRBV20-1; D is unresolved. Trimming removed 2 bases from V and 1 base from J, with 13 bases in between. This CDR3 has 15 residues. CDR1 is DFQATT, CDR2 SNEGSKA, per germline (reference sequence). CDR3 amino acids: CSARPTTRRTDTQYF. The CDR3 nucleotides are TGCAGTGCTAGACCCACAACTCGGCGCACAGATACGCAGTATTTT.

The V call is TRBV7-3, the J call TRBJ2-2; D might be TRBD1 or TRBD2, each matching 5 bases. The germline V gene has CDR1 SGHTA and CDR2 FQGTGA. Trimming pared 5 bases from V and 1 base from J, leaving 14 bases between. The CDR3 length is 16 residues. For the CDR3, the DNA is TGTGCCAGCAGCCTAAACGGGGCTTGGAACACCGGGGAGCTGTTTTTT. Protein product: CASSLNGAWNTGELFF.

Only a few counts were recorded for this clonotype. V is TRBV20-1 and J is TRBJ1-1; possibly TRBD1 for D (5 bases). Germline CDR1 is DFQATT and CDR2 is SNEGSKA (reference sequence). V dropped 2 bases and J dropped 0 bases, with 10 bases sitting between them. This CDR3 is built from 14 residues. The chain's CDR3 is CSARTSGVNTEAFF. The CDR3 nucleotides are TGCAGTGCTAGAACCTCGGGGGTGAACACTGAAGCTTTCTTT.

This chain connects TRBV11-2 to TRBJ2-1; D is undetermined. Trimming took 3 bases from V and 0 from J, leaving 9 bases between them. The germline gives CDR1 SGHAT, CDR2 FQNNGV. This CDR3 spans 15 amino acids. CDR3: CASSFYLSSYNEQFF. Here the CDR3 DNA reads TGTGCCAGCAGCTTTTACTTGAGCTCCTACAATGAGCAGTTCTTC.

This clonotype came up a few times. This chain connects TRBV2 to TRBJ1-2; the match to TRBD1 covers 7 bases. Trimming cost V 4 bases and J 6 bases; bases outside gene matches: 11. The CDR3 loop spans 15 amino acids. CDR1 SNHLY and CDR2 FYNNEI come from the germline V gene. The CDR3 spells CASSVSPGGLDGYTF. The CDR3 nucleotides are TGTGCCAGCAGTGTCTCGCCAGGGGGTCTGGATGGCTACACCTTC.

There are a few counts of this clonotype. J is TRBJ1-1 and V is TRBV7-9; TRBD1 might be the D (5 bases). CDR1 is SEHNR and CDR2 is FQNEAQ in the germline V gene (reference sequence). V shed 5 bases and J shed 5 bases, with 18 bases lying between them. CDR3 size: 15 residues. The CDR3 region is CASSVMGGVRTEAFF. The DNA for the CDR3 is TGTGCCAGCAGCGTTATGGGAGGGGTAAGAACTGAAGCTTTCTTT. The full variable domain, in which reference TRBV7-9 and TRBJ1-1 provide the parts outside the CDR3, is DTGVSQNPRHKITKRGQNVTFRCDPISEHNRLYWYRQTLGQGPEFLTYFQNEAQLEKSRLLSDRFSAERPKGSFSTLEIQRTEQGDSAMYLCASSVMGGVRTEAFFGQGTRLTVV.

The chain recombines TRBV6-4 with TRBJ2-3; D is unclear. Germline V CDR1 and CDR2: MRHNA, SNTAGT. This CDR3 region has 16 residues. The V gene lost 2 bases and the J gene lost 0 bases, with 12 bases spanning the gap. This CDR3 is CASSDTSGSSTDTQYF. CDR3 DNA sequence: TGTGCCAGCAGTGACACCTCCGGATCTAGCACAGATACGCAGTATTTT.

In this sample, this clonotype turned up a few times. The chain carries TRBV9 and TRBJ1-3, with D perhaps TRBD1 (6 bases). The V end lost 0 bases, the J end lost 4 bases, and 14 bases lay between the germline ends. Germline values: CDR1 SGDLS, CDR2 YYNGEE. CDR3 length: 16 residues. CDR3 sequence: CASSVAGGVKGNTIYF. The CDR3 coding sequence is TGTGCCAGCAGCGTAGCGGGGGGCGTTAAGGGAAACACCATATATTTT.

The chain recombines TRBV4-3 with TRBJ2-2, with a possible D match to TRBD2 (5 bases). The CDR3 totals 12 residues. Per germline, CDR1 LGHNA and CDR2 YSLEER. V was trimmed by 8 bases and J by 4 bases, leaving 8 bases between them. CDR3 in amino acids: CASDGGTGELFF. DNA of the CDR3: TGCGCCAGCGACGGAGGCACCGGGGAGCTGTTTTTT.

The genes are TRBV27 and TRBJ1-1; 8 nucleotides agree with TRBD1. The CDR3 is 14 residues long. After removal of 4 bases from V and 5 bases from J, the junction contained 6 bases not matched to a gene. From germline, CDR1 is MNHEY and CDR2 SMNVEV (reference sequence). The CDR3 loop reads CASSSTGGWTEAFF. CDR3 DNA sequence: TGTGCCAGCAGTTCCACAGGGGGGTGGACTGAAGCTTTCTTT.

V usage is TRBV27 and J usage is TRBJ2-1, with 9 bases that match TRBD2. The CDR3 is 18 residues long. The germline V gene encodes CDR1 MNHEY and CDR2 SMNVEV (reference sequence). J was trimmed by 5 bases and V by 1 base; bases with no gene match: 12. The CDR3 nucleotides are TGTGCCAGCAGTTTATGGGGCCCCGTGCGGGGGGGCGACAATGAGCAGTTCTTC. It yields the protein CASSLWGPVRGGDNEQFF.

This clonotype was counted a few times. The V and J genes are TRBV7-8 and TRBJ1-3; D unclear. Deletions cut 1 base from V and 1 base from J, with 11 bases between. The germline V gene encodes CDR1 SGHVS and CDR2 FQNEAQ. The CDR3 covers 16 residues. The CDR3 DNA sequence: TGTGCCAGCAGCTTAGGAACAGCATCGTCTGGAAACACCATATATTTT. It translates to CASSLGTASSGNTIYF. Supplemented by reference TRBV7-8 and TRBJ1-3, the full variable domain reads GAGVSQSPRYKVAKRGQDVALRCDPISGHVSLFWYQQALGQGPEFLTYFQNEAQLDKSGLPSDRFFAERPEGSVSTLKIQRTQQEDSAVYLCASSLGTASSGNTIYFGEGSWLTVV.

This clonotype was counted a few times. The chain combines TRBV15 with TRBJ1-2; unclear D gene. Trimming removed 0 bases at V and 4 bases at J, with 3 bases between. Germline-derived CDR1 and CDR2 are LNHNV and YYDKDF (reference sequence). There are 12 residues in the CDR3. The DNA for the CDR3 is TGTGCCACCAGCAGAGAGGGCTATGGCTACACCTTC. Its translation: CATSREGYGYTF.

CDR3 in amino acids: CASSRDGGLGTEAFF. The CDR3 DNA sequence: TGTGCCAGCAGCCGAGATGGGGGGCTAGGCACTGAAGCTTTCTTT. This chain uses TRBV11-2 with TRBJ1-1, with TRBD1 as a possible D gene (6 bases). Germline V CDR1 and CDR2: SGHAT, FQNNGV. The CDR3 consists of 15 residues. Trimming took 5 bases from V and 4 from J, leaving 17 bases between them.

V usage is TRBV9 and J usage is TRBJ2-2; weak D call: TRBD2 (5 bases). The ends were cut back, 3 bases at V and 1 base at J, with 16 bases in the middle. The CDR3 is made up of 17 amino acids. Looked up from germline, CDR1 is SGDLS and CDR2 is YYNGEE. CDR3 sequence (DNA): TGTGCCAGCAGCGCCGCCACGTCCGGGAAGAACACCGGGGAGCTGTTTTTT. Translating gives CASSAATSGKNTGELFF.

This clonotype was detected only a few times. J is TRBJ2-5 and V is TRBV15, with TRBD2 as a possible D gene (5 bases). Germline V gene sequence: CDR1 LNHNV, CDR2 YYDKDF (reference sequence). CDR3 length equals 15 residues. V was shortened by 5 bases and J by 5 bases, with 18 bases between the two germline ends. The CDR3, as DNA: TGTGCCACCAGCGCTAGCCTAACGGATTGGGAGACCCAGTACTTC. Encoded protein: CATSASLTDWETQYF.

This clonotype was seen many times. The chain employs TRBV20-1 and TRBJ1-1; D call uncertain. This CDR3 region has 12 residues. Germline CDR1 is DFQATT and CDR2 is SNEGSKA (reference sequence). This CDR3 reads CSLQRVDTEAFF. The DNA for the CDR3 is TGCAGCCTCCAAAGGGTGGACACTGAAGCTTTCTTT.

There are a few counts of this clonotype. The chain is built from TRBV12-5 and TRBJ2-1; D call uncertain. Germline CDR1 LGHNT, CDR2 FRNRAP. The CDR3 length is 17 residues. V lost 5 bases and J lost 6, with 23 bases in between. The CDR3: CASGPPPNPNFINEQFF. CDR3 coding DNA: TGTGCTAGTGGTCCCCCCCCTAACCCTAACTTTATCAATGAGCAGTTCTTC.

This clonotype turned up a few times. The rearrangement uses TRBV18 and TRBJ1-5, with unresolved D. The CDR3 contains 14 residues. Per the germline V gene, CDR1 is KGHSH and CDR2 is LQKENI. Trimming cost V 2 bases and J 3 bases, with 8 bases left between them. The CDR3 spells CASSPYEINQPQHF. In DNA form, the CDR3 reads TGTGCCAGCTCACCATATGAGATCAATCAGCCCCAGCATTTT.